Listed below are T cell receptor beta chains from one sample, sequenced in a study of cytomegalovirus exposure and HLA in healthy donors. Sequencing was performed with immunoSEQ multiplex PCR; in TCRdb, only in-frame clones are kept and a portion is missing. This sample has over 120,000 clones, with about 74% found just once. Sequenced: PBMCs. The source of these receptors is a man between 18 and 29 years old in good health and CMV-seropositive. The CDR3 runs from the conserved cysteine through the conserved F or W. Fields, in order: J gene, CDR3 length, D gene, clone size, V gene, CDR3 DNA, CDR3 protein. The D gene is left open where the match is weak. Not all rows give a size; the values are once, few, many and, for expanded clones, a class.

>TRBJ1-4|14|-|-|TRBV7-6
TGTGCCAGCAGCTTACGGCAGGCGAATGAAAAACTGTTTTTT
CASSLRQANEKLFF
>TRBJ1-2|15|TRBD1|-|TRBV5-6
TGTGCCAGCAGCTCTGGGACAGGGGGTATCTATGGCTACACCTTC
CASSSGTGGIYGYTF
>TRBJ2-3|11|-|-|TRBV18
TGTGCCAGCTCACCCCAGGATACGCAGTATTTT
CASSPQDTQYF
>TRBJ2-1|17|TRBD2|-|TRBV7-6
TGTGCCAGCAGCTTAGGCCCAATAGCGGGAGCGGGCAATGAGCAGTTCTTC
CASSLGPIAGAGNEQFF
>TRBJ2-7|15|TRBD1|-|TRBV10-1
TGCGCCAGCAGCCGTACCGGGACAGGGCCCTACGAGCAGTACTTC
CASSRTGTGPYEQYF
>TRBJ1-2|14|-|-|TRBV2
TGTGCCAGCAGTTACACAGAAACTCACTATGGCTACACCTTC
CASSYTETHYGYTF
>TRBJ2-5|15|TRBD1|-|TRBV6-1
TGTGCCAGCAGTGTCCGGGACAGGGGGGTTGGTGAGCAGTACTTC
CASSVRDRGVGEQYF
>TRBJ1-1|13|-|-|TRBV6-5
TGTGCCAGCATTGGACACCTGAACACTGAAGCTTTCTTT
CASIGHLNTEAFF
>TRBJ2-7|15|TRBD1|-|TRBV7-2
TGTGCCAGCAGCTTAGTATGGACAGGGGGTCAAGAGCAGTACTTC
CASSLVWTGGQEQYF
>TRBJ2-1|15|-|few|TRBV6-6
TGTGCCAGCAGTTACGGCCCTGGGGAGTACAATGAGCAGTTCTTC
CASSYGPGEYNEQFF
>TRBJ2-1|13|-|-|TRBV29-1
TGCAGCGTGGAGCTCGGGGGATACAATGAGCAGTTCTTC
CSVELGGYNEQFF
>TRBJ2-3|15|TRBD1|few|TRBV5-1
TGCGCCAGCAGTATTCGGGACAGGGAAACAGATACGCAGTATTTT
CASSIRDRETDTQYF
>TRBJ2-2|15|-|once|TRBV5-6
TGTGCCAGCAGCAGTGTGGGGAGGAGCACCGGGGAGCTGTTTTTT
CASSSVGRSTGELFF
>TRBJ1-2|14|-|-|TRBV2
TGTGCCAGCAGTGACCGGACAGTTCTCTATGGCTACACCTTC
CASSDRTVLYGYTF
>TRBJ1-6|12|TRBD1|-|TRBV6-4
TGTATACTTACAGGGGATAATTCACCCCTCCACTTT
CILTGDNSPLHF
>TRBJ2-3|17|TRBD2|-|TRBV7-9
TGTGCCAGCAGCCCATTGACTAGCGGGCGGGGGACAGATACGCAGTATTTT
CASSPLTSGRGTDTQYF
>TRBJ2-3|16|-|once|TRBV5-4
TGTGCCAGCAGCCCAGGATCCGGGAAGTTCACAGATACGCAGTATTTT
CASSPGSGKFTDTQYF
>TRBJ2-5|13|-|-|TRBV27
TGTGCCAGCAGGGGGGAGGGGGAAGAGACCCAGTACTTC
CASRGEGEETQYF
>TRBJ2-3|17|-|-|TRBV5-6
TGTGCCAGCAGCTCCCTGGGGCAGGGAAAGGGCACAGATACGCAGTATTTT
CASSSLGQGKGTDTQYF
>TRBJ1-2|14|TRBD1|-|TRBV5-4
TGTGCCAGCCTAGCCTGGGCAGGGGGATCGGGCTACACCTTC
CASLAWAGGSGYTF
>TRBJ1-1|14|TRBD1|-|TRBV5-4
TGTGCCAGCAGCTTAGGGACAGGGGACACTGAAGCTTTCTTT
CASSLGTGDTEAFF
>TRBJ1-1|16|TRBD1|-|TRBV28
TGTGCCAGCAGTTTCCCGGGACAGGGCGATCAGGGTGAAGCTTTCTTT
CASSFPGQGDQGEAFF
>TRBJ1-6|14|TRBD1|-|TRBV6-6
TGTGCCAGCAGTACGACAGGGGATAATTCACCCCTCCACTTT
CASSTTGDNSPLHF
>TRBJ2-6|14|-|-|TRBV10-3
TGTGCCATCGAGGGGACTTCTGGGGCCAACGTCCTGACTTTC
CAIEGTSGANVLTF
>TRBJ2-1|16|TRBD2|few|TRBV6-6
TGTGCCAGCAGTTCACATCGACTAGCGGGATACAATGAGCAGTTCTTC
CASSSHRLAGYNEQFF
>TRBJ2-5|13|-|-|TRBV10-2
TGCGCCAGCAGGGTCACATTGAAAGAGACCCAGTACTTC
CASRVTLKETQYF
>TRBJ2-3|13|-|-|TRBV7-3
TGTGCCAGCAGCGGCTTGAGCGGGGATACGCAGTATTTT
CASSGLSGDTQYF
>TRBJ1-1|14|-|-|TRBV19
TGTGCCAGTTTAGACAGCGGGCGACCTAATGAAGCTTTCTTT
CASLDSGRPNEAFF
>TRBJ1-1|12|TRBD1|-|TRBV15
TGTGCCACCAGCAGGAGACAGGGCCAAGCTTTCTTT
CATSRRQGQAFF
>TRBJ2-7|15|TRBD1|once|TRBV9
TGTGCCAGCAGCCCTACGGGACAGGGGGCGACCGAGCAGTACTTC
CASSPTGQGATEQYF
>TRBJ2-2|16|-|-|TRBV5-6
TGTGCCAGCAGCTTTGGTCCAGCGGGGAACACCGGGGAGCTGTTTTTT
CASSFGPAGNTGELFF
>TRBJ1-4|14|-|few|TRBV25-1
TGTGCCAGCCGTGAGACTGCTTCTAATGAAAAACTGTTTTTT
CASRETASNEKLFF
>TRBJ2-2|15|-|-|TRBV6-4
TGTGCCAGCAGTGACTCGGGAGGTAACACCGGGGAGCTGTTTTTT
CASSDSGGNTGELFF